These T cell receptor beta chains were read from a single sample in a study of blood T cell repertoires in COVID-19. Assay used: immunoSEQ multiplex PCR; TCRdb lists only in-frame clones, some missing. The profile shows over 150,000 clones, around 85% of them singletons. Sequencing was carried out using peripheral blood. The receptors shown here come from a woman aged 45-65 years with acute or convalescent COVID-19. The CDR3 runs from the conserved cysteine through the conserved F or W. D genes are given only for firm matches. The size entry is marked missing in some rows and otherwise reads once, few, many or a size class.

TRBJ1-6	NA	few	TRBV6-5	TGTGCCAGCAGAGCCTTACTCTCCTATAATTCACCCCTCCACTTT	CASRALLSYNSPLHF
TRBJ1-3	NA	NA	TRBV10-2	TGCGCCAGCAGTGAGTCCGGAGGCTCTGGAAACACCATATATTTT	CASSESGGSGNTIYF
TRBJ1-3	TRBD1	once	TRBV30	TGTGCCTGGAGGTGGACAGGGTCTGGAAACACCATATATTTT	CAWRWTGSGNTIYF
TRBJ2-7	TRBD2	few	TRBV28	TGTGCCAGTCAGACTAGCCTATACGAGCAGTACTTC	CASQTSLYEQYF
TRBJ2-3	NA	NA	TRBV7-9	TGTGCCAGCAGCTTCCCCAGGGACACCAGCACAGATACGCAGTATTTT	CASSFPRDTSTDTQYF
TRBJ1-5	TRBD1	NA	TRBV27	TGTGCCAGCAGTTTAGACAGGGATCAGCCCCAGCATTTT	CASSLDRDQPQHF
TRBJ1-2	NA	NA	TRBV15	TGTGCCACCAGCAGAGACAGGGCCGGGAACTATGGCTACACCTTC	CATSRDRAGNYGYTF
TRBJ1-6	TRBD1	NA	TRBV15	TGTGCCACCAGCAGGGGGACAGGGGGGAATTCACCCCTCCACTTT	CATSRGTGGNSPLHF
TRBJ1-2	TRBD1	NA	TRBV5-1	TGCGCCAGCAGCTCCCCGGGACAGGTCTATGGCTACACCTTC	CASSSPGQVYGYTF
TRBJ1-1	TRBD1	NA	TRBV9	TGTGCCAGCAGCGCGACAGGGCTGAACACTGAAGCTTTCTTT	CASSATGLNTEAFF
TRBJ1-1	NA	NA	TRBV10-2	TGCGCCAGCGGTTCAGGGAACACTGAAGCTTTCTTT	CASGSGNTEAFF
TRBJ2-5	NA	once	TRBV5-6	TGTGCCAGCAGCTTGTTGGGGACAACCAAAGAGACCCAGTACTTC	CASSLLGTTKETQYF
TRBJ2-3	TRBD2	NA	TRBV7-6	TGTGCCAGCAGCTTAGAAGCTAGCGGGTATGGGGCAGATACGCAGTATTTT	CASSLEASGYGADTQYF
TRBJ2-1	NA	NA	TRBV2	TGTGCCGGGGGGGGCCAGCAGTTTAAGCAGTTCTTC	CAGGGQQFKQFF
TRBJ2-7	NA	NA	TRBV30	TGTGCCTGGAGTGTAAGCCTCAGGGGTCGGTACGAGCAGTACTTC	CAWSVSLRGRYEQYF
TRBJ1-2	TRBD1	once	TRBV6-5	TGTGCCAGCAGGGCAGGGGGCGCCGAGGGCTACACCTTC	CASRAGGAEGYTF
TRBJ1-6	NA	NA	TRBV19	TGTGCCAGTAGCCCCTTATCGGGTGTTATTTCACCCCTCCACTTT	CASSPLSGVISPLHF
TRBJ2-1	NA	NA	TRBV2	TGTGCCAGCAGTGAGCGGTACTCCTACAATGAGCAGTTCTTC	CASSERYSYNEQFF
TRBJ1-2	TRBD1	NA	TRBV19	TGTGCCAGTAGTATCCAGGGGGCGAGGTATGGCTACACCTTC	CASSIQGARYGYTF
TRBJ2-7	NA	NA	TRBV15	TGTGCCACCAGCAGAGATCTCACAGGTCCTGGAGAGCAGTACTTC	CATSRDLTGPGEQYF
TRBJ1-1	NA	NA	TRBV28	TGTGCCAGCAGTCCCAGGGTTTTGGCTGAAGCTTTCTTT	CASSPRVLAEAFF
TRBJ2-7	NA	once	TRBV19	TGTGCCAGTAGCCCCTTCCTCTCCTACGAGCAGTACTTC	CASSPFLSYEQYF
TRBJ1-1	NA	NA	TRBV21-1	TGTGCCAGCAGAGCGGGACATCCTCGAGATGAAGCTTTCTTT	CASRAGHPRDEAFF
TRBJ2-3	NA	NA	TRBV5-1	TGCGCCAGCAGCTTTTCCGGGGTTCCTTCCCCGGGTAGCACAGATACGCAGTATTTT	CASSFSGVPSPGSTDTQYF
TRBJ1-5	NA	NA	TRBV19	TGTGCCAGTAGTATCGGGACTTTTAGCAATCAGCCCCAGCATTTT	CASSIGTFSNQPQHF
TRBJ1-5	NA	NA	TRBV12-3/TRBV12-4	TGTGCCAGCAGTTGGGGTGGAGGACAGCCCCAGCATTTT	CASSWGGGQPQHF
TRBJ1-6	TRBD1	NA	TRBV6-5	TGTGCCAGCAGCGGACAGGGTGGGTCACCCCTCCACTTT	CASSGQGGSPLHF
TRBJ2-7	TRBD2	many	TRBV7-2	TGTGCCAGCAGCCGCCAAGTCGGACTAGCGGGGGCCGAGCAGTACTTC	CASSRQVGLAGAEQYF
TRBJ1-1	NA	NA	TRBV5-1	TGCGCCAGCAGCTTGGTACTTGCCCCGAACACTGAAGCTTTCTTT	CASSLVLAPNTEAFF
TRBJ1-4	TRBD1	few	TRBV28	TGTGCCAGCAGTTCCGTCCTCAGGGGGAGAGGAGAAAAACTGTTTTTT	CASSSVLRGRGEKLFF
TRBJ1-3	NA	NA	TRBV6-5	TGTGCCAGCAGTACCAGAGGGTCCATATATTTT	CASSTRGSIYF
TRBJ2-2	NA	NA	TRBV10-1	TGCGCCACCCGGGCCGGGGGTACCGGGGAGCTGTTTTTT	CATRAGGTGELFF
TRBJ1-2	NA	NA	TRBV15	TGTGCCACCAGCAGAGAGGGCCTCCCCTCGACGGGCTACACCTTC	CATSREGLPSTGYTF